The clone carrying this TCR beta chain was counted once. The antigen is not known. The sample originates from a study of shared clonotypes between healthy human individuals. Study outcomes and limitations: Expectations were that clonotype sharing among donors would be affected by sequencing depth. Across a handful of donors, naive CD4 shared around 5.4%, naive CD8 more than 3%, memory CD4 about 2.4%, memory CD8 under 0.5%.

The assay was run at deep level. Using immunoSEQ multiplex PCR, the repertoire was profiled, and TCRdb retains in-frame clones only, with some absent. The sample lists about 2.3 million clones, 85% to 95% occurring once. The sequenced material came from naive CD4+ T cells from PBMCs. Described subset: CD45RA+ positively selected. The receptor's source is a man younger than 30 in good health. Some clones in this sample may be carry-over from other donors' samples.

The CDR3 DNA reads as TGTGCCAGCGGAAGACAGGGAGTCTCTGGAAACACCATATATTTT. Protein: CASGRQGVSGNTIYF. The chain recombines TRBV2 with TRBJ1-3; TRBD1 aligns across 7 bases. CDR1 and CDR2 (germline): SNHLY, FYNNEI. CDR3 size: 15 residues. V lost 8 bases and J lost 0; bases outside the gene matches: 7.